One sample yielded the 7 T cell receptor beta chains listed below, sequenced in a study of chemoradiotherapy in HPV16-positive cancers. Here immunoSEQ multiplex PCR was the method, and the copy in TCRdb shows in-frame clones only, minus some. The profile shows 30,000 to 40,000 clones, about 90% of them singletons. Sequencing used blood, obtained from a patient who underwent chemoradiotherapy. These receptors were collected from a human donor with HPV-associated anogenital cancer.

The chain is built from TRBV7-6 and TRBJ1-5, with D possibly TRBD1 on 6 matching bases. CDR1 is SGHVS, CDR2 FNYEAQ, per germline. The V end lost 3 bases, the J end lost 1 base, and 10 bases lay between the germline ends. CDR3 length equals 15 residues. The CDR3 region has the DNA TGTGCCAGCAGCTTGGGGGCGGGAAGCAATCAGCCCCAGCATTTT. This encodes CASSLGAGSNQPQHF.

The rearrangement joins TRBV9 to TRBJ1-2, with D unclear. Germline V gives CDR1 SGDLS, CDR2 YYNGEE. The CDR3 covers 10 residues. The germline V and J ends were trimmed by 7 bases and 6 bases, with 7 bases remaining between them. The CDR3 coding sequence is TGTGCCAGCGGGGTGGATGGCTACACCTTC. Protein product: CASGVDGYTF.

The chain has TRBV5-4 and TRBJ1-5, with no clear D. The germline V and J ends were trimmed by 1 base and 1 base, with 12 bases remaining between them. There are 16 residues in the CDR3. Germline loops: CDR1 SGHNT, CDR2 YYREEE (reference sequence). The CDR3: CASSLTRGVSNQPQHF. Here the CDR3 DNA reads TGTGCCAGCAGCTTGACCCGGGGAGTCAGCAATCAGCCCCAGCATTTT.

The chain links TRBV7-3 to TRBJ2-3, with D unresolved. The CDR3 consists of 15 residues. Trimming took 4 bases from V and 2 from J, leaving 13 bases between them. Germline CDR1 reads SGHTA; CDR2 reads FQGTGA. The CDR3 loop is CASSSIKGNTDTQYF. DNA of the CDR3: TGTGCCAGCAGCTCCATCAAGGGTAACACAGATACGCAGTATTTT. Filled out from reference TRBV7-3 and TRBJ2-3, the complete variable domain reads GAGVSQTPSNKVTEKGKYVELRCDPISGHTALYWYRQSLGQGPEFLIYFQGTGAADDSGLPNDRFFAVRPEGSVSTLKIQRTERGDSAVYLCASSSIKGNTDTQYFGPGTRLTVL.

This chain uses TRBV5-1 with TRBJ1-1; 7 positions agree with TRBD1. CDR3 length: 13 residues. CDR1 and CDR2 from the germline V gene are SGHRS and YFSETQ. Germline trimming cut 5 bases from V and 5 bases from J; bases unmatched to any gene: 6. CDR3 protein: CASRSGGGTEAFF. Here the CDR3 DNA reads TGCGCCAGCAGGTCAGGGGGTGGGACTGAAGCTTTCTTT.

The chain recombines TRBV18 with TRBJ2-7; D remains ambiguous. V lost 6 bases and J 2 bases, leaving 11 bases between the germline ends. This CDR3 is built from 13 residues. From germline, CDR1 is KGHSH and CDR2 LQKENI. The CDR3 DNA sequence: TGTGCCAGCTCCCTCAGGCGAGCCTACGAGCAGTACTTC. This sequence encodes CASSLRRAYEQYF.

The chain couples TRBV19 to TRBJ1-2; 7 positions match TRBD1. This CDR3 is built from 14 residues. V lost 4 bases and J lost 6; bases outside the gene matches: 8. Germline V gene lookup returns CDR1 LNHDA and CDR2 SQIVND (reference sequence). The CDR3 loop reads CASSTPTGLDGYTF. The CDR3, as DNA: TGTGCCAGTAGTACCCCGACAGGGCTAGATGGCTACACCTTC.